This TCR beta chain emerged from a study of T cell repertoires in cytomegalovirus infection. TCRdb called the reads again in MiXCR, with one record for every CDR3 protein. The table records under 150,000 distinct CDR3 sequences, roughly a quarter of them present only once. The CDR3 runs 15 residues. Trimming stripped 8 bases from V and 0 bases from J, with 14 bases between. This clonotype occurred many times. Its matching antigen is unknown. Sequencing input: PBMCs, sequenced either directly or after in vitro stimulation (not recorded which). The chain links TRBV12-3 or TRBV12-4 to TRBJ1-5; D is unclear. The source is a human donor in good health (CMV status not recorded). Some clones in this sample may be carry-over from other donors' samples. The CDR3 here is CASGKREYSNQPQHF. In DNA, the CDR3 is TGTGCCAGCGGTAAAAGAGAGTATAGCAATCAGCCCCAGCATTTT.